The clone carrying this TCR beta chain was counted many times. The sample is drawn from a study of blood T cells in healthy people across ages. The authors ran a second PCR of about 7 to 11 cycles using a sample-barcoded 5' primer and a J-beta primer mix. One entry per CDR3 protein results from TCRdb running MiXCR on the 5' RACE reads. The sample holds approximately 670,000 distinct CDR3 sequences, roughly two fifths seen once. PBMCs were isolated at a quantity of at least 7 million per sample. The receptor's source is a man older than 75 in good health. Specimen: blood.

CDR3 residues: CSVRYQETQYF. The CDR3 nucleotides are TGCAGCGTTAGGTACCAAGAGACCCAGTACTTC. The chain has TRBV29-1 and TRBJ2-5; D unclear. Germline CDR1 reads SQVTM; CDR2 reads ANQGSEA. Trimming took 5 bases from V and 0 from J, leaving 4 bases between them. This CDR3 comprises 11 residues. Full variable domain (remainder filled in from reference TRBV29-1 and TRBJ2-5): SAVISQKPSRDICQRGTSLTIQCQVDSQVTMMFWYRQQPGQSLTLIATANQGSEATYESGFVIDKFPISRPNLTFSTLTVSNMSPEDSSIYLCSVRYQETQYFGPGTRLLVL.